This T cell receptor beta chain is from a study of blood T cell repertoires in COVID-19 (dated by TCRdb to the early 2020s). Study-wide context: The collaborator samples originated in the United States, Italy and Spain and spanned the acute and convalescent phases of COVID-19. The material from the prospective study consisted of cDNA or gDNA derived from T cells, B-cell-depleted T cells, or PBMCs. Subjects who had been exposed to COVID-19, were actively infected with it, or had recovered from it provided the deeply sampled blood TCRbeta repertoires that made up the dataset. The repertoires were made available in a free public database intended to serve as a resource for research on the immune response to SARS-CoV-2. Samples came from the ongoing ImmuneRACE study (first 160 participants) plus 1,254 subjects from 6 global collaborators. The sample metadata nearly always contained a de-identified subject ID, COVID-19 status, age in years and sex. Where available, HLA class I and class II types were taken from metadata supplied by the sample provider and were not determined by assay-based typing.

In Seattle, one collaborating source enrolled patients while the infection was active and tracked those patients longitudinally over the course of disease. Each collaborating institution followed its own protocols to collect whole blood in K2EDTA tubes. For TCRbeta analysis, collaborator samples were shipped as frozen whole blood, as isolated PBMCs, or as DNA extracted from either sample type. A remark on this clone: Its antigen specificity is not known. Base quality data are lacking; no much larger clone is found one base away.

TCRbeta CDR3 regions were amplified from genomic DNA using the immunoSEQ Assay, a bias-controlled multiplex PCR. In the source study's methods: The number of nucleated cells in each sample was estimated by amplification of reference gene primers within the assay. Sequence reads were collapsed and filtered to measure the absolute abundance of every unique TCRbeta CDR3 rearrangement. Productive Simpson clonality was computed per sample as the square root of Simpson's diversity index over productive rearrangements. Imported from immuneACCESS, the table was reduced by TCRdb to in-frame sequences with V and J called. These copies leave out some clones; in studies compared against another copy, an unresolved V gene accounts for under half, and the cause of the remainder is not known. The V and J calls and the clone size are those of that table, but D and trimming were determined from the DNA. For this sample there are fewer than 700,000 clones; 85% to 90% appear just once. About 8% of the sample belongs to the ten largest clones.

Taken from the germline V gene, the CDR1 and CDR2 loops are KGHSH and LQKENI. Deletion took 3 bases off V and 5 bases off J, with a span of 25 bases between the germline ends. From cysteine to phenylalanine, the CDR3 is 19 amino acids long. The retained sequence is limited to the CDR3, 57 bases, with the frame set at the first base. What the research found in general, with its limitations: How much clinical and demographic metadata was included differed by source and by participant, and the metadata was provided uncurated.

Sequencing input: peripheral blood. Recombination connected TRBV18 to TRBJ2-2, and the D gene may be TRBD1, 7 bases matching. This clonotype originated in a woman between 45 and 60 years old with COVID-19, enrolled during active disease. The bases read TGTGCCAGCTCACCTTTCGGATTAGGGGGGACAGCCGGGACCGGGGAGCTGTTTTTT. This sequence encodes CASSPFGLGGTAGTGELFF.